The clone carrying this T cell receptor (beta chain) came up many times. Its antigen is unknown. Germline CDR1 SGHDT, CDR2 YYEEEE. This CDR3 region has 14 residues. The ends were cut back, 0 bases at V and 4 bases at J, with 10 bases in the middle. Around 9.9 ml of fresh peripheral blood supplied the PBMCs. This specimen belongs to a study of T cells in Graves' hyperthyroidism and ophthalmopathy. The overall study: Specimen type is peripheral blood, collected at initial diagnosis prior to any treatment.

Study-level points and caveats: In validation, the model predicted ophthalmopathy. These predictions came a median about 6 months before onset. Ophthalmopathy was told apart from stable hyperthyroidism by a 13 V-J model.

RNA transcripts provided the source from which TCR beta CDR3 regions were amplified. During a first-round RT-PCR of the TCR CDR3, the HTBI primer set was used. TCRdb fed the multiplex PCR reads into MiXCR, producing one record per CDR3 protein. Among around 260,000 distinct CDR3 sequences listed, about 25% were seen once. The sequencing input was blood. The J gene is TRBJ1-2, the V gene TRBV5-6; a possible D gene is TRBD1 (6 bases). This receptor was identified in a man between 35 and 55 years old with Graves' hyperthyroidism that later progressed to Graves' ophthalmopathy. The chain's CDR3 is CASSLGTGAYGYTF. In DNA form, the CDR3 reads TGTGCCAGCAGCTTGGGGACGGGGGCCTATGGCTACACCTTC.